The 12 T cell receptor beta chains below all came from one sample that was sequenced in a study of blood T cell repertoires in COVID-19 (dated by TCRdb to the early 2020s). Library prep was done by the immunoSEQ multiplex PCR assay. TCRdb holds this immuneACCESS table with in-frame rearrangements only. Some clones are missing; in checked studies, unresolved V genes explain under half, and the rest has no known cause. This sample holds over 50,000 clones; roughly 86% were observed only once. The ten largest make up 12% of the sample. The source material was peripheral blood. The receptors shown here come from a man aged 65-85 years with active COVID-19.

The chain is built from TRBV7-2 and TRBJ1-1, with D hard to call. In germline, CDR1 is SGHTA, CDR2 FQGNSA. Trimming cost V 11 bases and J 5 bases, with 18 bases left between them. The CDR3 extends over 13 amino acids. CDR3 bases: TGTGCCTCCACCAGAGGATGGAAAACTGAAGCTTTCTTT. This codes for CASTRGWKTEAFF.

The CDR3 sequence: CASSLGGGGRTEAFF. The CDR3 region has the DNA TGCGCCAGCAGCTTGGGCGGGGGCGGTAGGACTGAAGCTTTCTTT. This chain connects TRBV5-1 to TRBJ1-1; D may be TRBD1 (6 bases). Germline assignment: CDR1 SGHRS and CDR2 YFSETQ. The CDR3 consists of 15 residues. Trimming took 0 bases from V and 5 from J, leaving 14 bases between them.

V gene TRBV5-1 combines with J gene TRBJ1-1; D is ambiguous. Germline CDR1 is SGHRS and CDR2 is YFSETQ. The CDR3 length is 14 residues. V shed 0 bases and J shed 1 base, with 7 bases lying between them. CDR3 protein: CASSLAAGNTEAFF. The CDR3 DNA follows: TGCGCCAGCAGCTTGGCCGCAGGGAACACTGAAGCTTTCTTT.

V and J are TRBV19 and TRBJ1-2; TRBD1 might be the D (6 bases). V was trimmed by 8 bases and J by 5 bases, leaving 18 bases between them. CDR1 is LNHDA, CDR2 SQIVND, per germline (reference sequence). The CDR3 is made up of 14 amino acids. CDR3 residues: CASLPKGGRYGYTF. Written as DNA, the CDR3 is TGTGCCAGTCTACCTAAGGGGGGGCGGTATGGCTACACCTTC.

The rearrangement uses TRBV7-9 and TRBJ1-2; D gene ambiguous. The V gene lost 1 base and the J gene lost 13 bases, with 10 bases spanning the gap. The CDR3 length is 11 residues. Germline CDR1 is SEHNR and CDR2 is FQNEAQ (reference sequence). The CDR3 bases are TGTGCCAGCAGCTTAGGGCAGGAAAGCACCTTC. Translated, it gives CASSLGQESTF.

The rearrangement uses TRBV30 and TRBJ1-5; TRBD1 agrees at 7 bases. Germline V CDR1 and CDR2: GTSNPN, SVGIG (reference sequence). The CDR3 covers 13 residues. The junction had 5 bases not matched to a gene; V was cut back by 5 bases and J by 4 bases. In DNA, the CDR3 is TGTGCCTGGGCGGGACAGTTTAATCAGCCCCAGCATTTT. The encoded protein is CAWAGQFNQPQHF.

CDR3 bases: TGTGCCACCCGCGGGGGGGAGACCCAGTACTTC. Its translation: CATRGGETQYF. V usage is TRBV19 and J usage is TRBJ2-5; 8 nucleotides align to TRBD2. V gave up 10 bases and J gave up 5 bases; unmatched junction bases: 3. The CDR3 has 11 amino acids. CDR1 and CDR2 from the germline V gene are LNHDA and SQIVND (reference sequence).

This clone was seen once. The rearrangement links TRBV29-1 to TRBJ2-1; maybe TRBD2 (5 bases). The germline CDR1 and CDR2 sequences are SQVTM and ANQGSEA. V gave up 4 bases and J gave up 3 bases, with 10 bases separating them. The CDR3 spans 13 residues. In nucleotides, the CDR3 is TGCAGCGTTGGGCCGGGGAGCTACAATGAGCAGTTCTTC. Protein product: CSVGPGSYNEQFF.

V is TRBV14 and J is TRBJ1-5; a possible D gene is TRBD1 (5 bases). Between the trimmed V and J ends, which lost 4 bases and 3 bases, there was a span of 13 bases. The CDR3 is 15 amino acids. From germline, CDR1 is SGHDN and CDR2 FVKESK. The CDR3 spells CASSPTGGFNQPQHF. In DNA form, the CDR3 reads TGTGCCAGCAGCCCCACCGGGGGTTTCAATCAGCCCCAGCATTTT. The whole variable domain, filled in from reference TRBV14 and TRBJ1-5, reads EAGVTQFPSHSVIEKGQTVTLRCDPISGHDNLYWYRRVMGKEIKFLLHFVKESKQDESGMPNNRFLAERTGGTYSTLKVQPAELEDSGVYFCASSPTGGFNQPQHFGDGTRLSIL.

The chain joins TRBV10-3 to TRBJ2-7, with 8 bases lining up with TRBD1. The length of the CDR3 is 14 residues. Germline CDR1 and CDR2: ENHRY and SYGVKD. V trimming: 6 bases; J trimming: 4 bases; junction bases outside the gene matches: 8. In nucleotides, the CDR3 is TGTGCCATCAGCCTGGACAGGGCTTCTTACGAGCAGTACTTC. As protein: CAISLDRASYEQYF.

This clone was observed a handful of times. The J gene is TRBJ1-1, the V gene TRBV6-5, with unresolved D. Per germline, CDR1 MNHEY and CDR2 SVGAGI. CDR3 size: 13 residues. Trimming took 2 bases from V and 7 from J, leaving 11 bases between them. For the CDR3, the DNA is TGTGCCAGCAGTTACGGGAGCTCGATTGAAGCTTTCTTT. This codes for CASSYGSSIEAFF.

This clone was recorded only once. The gene calls are TRBV4-3 and TRBJ2-7; D uncertain. Germline-derived CDR1 and CDR2 are LGHNA and YSLEER. V lost 1 base and J lost 7, with 8 bases in between. The CDR3 runs to 12 residues. CDR3 sequence: CASSQGDSEQYF. DNA of the CDR3: TGCGCCAGCAGCCAAGGTGACTCTGAGCAGTACTTC.